The 22 T cell receptor beta chains reported below all come from one sample, sequenced in a study of OX40 agonist ivuxolimab in advanced cancers. Here immunoSEQ multiplex PCR was the method, and the copy in TCRdb shows in-frame clones only, minus some. The table lists approximately 35,000 clones, 74% of them singletons. Source: CD4+ or CD8+ T cells sorted from blood, taken in a trial of the OX40 agonist ivuxolimab. The receptors shown here come from an adult with an advanced solid tumor such as melanoma, head and neck, liver or kidney cancer.

The rearrangement uses TRBV10-2 and TRBJ2-1; 12 bases are shared with TRBD2. CDR1 and CDR2 from the germline V gene are WSHSY and SAAADI. The CDR3 is made up of 15 amino acids. V shed 4 bases and J 2 bases; nucleotides not matched to a gene: 0. CDR3 protein: CASSASGGAYNEQFF. DNA for the CDR3: TGCGCCAGCAGTGCTAGCGGGGGGGCCTACAATGAGCAGTTCTTC.

The chain employs TRBV11-3 and TRBJ1-1; D not resolved. The CDR3 has 15 amino acids. The germline V gene has CDR1 SGHNT and CDR2 YENEEA. V shed 1 base and J shed 3 bases, with 12 bases lying between them. This CDR3 is CASSLGGTRDTEAFF. CDR3 bases: TGTGCCAGCAGCTTAGGCGGTACCCGGGACACTGAAGCTTTCTTT.

This clone was picked up a small number of times. The DNA of the CDR3 is TGTGCCAGCAGACAGGGGGCGTATGGCAATCAGCCCCAGCATTTT. Translated: CASRQGAYGNQPQHF. The V gene is TRBV27, the J gene TRBJ1-5, with TRBD1 matching 9 bases. This CDR3 has 15 residues. Germline CDR1 is MNHEY and CDR2 is SMNVEV (reference sequence). Trimming at V came to 6 bases and at J to 2 bases, leaving 5 bases not matched to a gene.

This chain links TRBV9 with TRBJ1-1, with D unclear. Germline CDR1 SGDLS, CDR2 YYNGEE. Trimming stripped 1 base from V and 0 bases from J, with 7 bases between. There are 14 residues in the CDR3. CDR3 sequence reads: CASSVSGLNTEAFF. In nucleotides, the CDR3 is TGTGCCAGCAGCGTATCAGGCCTGAACACTGAAGCTTTCTTT.

The chain employs TRBV7-2 and TRBJ2-1, with 8 nucleotides matching TRBD1. The germline V gene has CDR1 SGHTA and CDR2 FQGNSA. V trimming: 6 bases; J trimming: 1 base; junction bases outside the gene matches: 5. The CDR3 totals 15 residues. The CDR3 DNA sequence: TGTGCCAGCAGTTCCGACAGGGGATCCTACAATGAGCAGTTCTTC. Its translation: CASSSDRGSYNEQFF. The full variable domain, with the rest looked up from reference TRBV7-2 and TRBJ2-1, is GAGVSQSPSNKVTEKGKDVELRCDPISGHTALYWYRQSLGQGLEFLIYFQGNSAPDKSGLPSDRFSAERTGGSVSTLTIQRTQQEDSAVYLCASSSDRGSYNEQFFGPGTRLTVL.

By its share, this clone is medium-sized. The chain couples TRBV7-3 to TRBJ2-1; TRBD2 agrees at 7 bases. V dropped 4 bases and J dropped 9; count of bases not matched to a gene: 6. Germline CDR1 reads SGHTA; CDR2 reads FQGTGA. The CDR3 runs to 13 residues. CDR3 nucleotides: TGTGCCAGCAGCTCGGGACTATCCCGTGAGCAGTTCTTC. Protein sequence: CASSSGLSREQFF.

Notes on this clone: One junction end does not reproduce the germline sequence, and a read error may be involved. The chain carries TRBV5-4 and TRBJ1-2, with 8 bases fitting TRBD1. Germline V gene lookup returns CDR1 SGHNT and CDR2 YYREEE (reference sequence). CDR3 length: 15 residues. CDR3 nucleotide sequence: TGTGCCAGCAGACAGGACAGGGTTGGTTATTATGGCTGCACCTTC. Its translation: CASRQDRVGYYGCTF.

CDR3 in amino acids: CASSDGRLRETQYF. The CDR3 bases are TGTGCCAGCAGTGACGGAAGGTTAAGGGAGACCCAGTACTTC. The chain has TRBV2 and TRBJ2-5; no firm D call. The germline V and J ends were trimmed by 3 bases and 5 bases, with 13 bases remaining between them. This CDR3 contains 14 residues. Per germline, CDR1 SNHLY and CDR2 FYNNEI.

The rearrangement links TRBV6-5 to TRBJ1-2; possible D gene TRBD1, 5 bases. This CDR3 spans 13 amino acids. Germline values: CDR1 MNHEY, CDR2 SVGAGI. Deletions cut 1 base from V and 8 bases from J, with 11 bases between. CDR3 protein: CASSYLRGGGYTF. The CDR3 coding sequence is TGTGCCAGCAGTTACTTACGGGGGGGAGGCTACACCTTC.

The chain recombines TRBV27 with TRBJ2-3; a possible D gene is TRBD2 (7 bases). This CDR3 region has 14 residues. The germline V gene has CDR1 MNHEY and CDR2 SMNVEV (reference sequence). Trimming took off 3 bases at V and 6 bases at J, with 13 bases between the two ends. The CDR3 nucleotides read TGTGCCAGCAGTTTTGGGGGGGCGCCTGATACGCAGTATTTT. Amino acids: CASSFGGAPDTQYF.

The table lists this clone with a count of one. The genes are TRBV6-5 and TRBJ1-2, with 7 bases lining up with TRBD1. The CDR3 is 12 amino acids. Germline loops: CDR1 MNHEY, CDR2 SVGAGI. The trim removed 5 bases at V and 7 bases at J, leaving 4 bases unmatched. CDR3 sequence: CASSRQGSGYTF. The CDR3 DNA follows: TGTGCCAGCAGTAGACAGGGTTCTGGCTACACCTTC.

This clone was picked up a small number of times. The rearrangement uses TRBV7-2 and TRBJ1-5; D call uncertain. Germline loops: CDR1 SGHTA, CDR2 FQGNSA. The CDR3 extends over 13 amino acids. Trimming pared 5 bases from V and 3 bases from J, leaving 8 bases between. The CDR3 sequence is CASSLRTNQPQHF. The CDR3 nucleotides read TGTGCCAGCAGCCTTCGTACCAATCAGCCCCAGCATTTT.

V and J are TRBV6-5 and TRBJ1-2, with 8 nucleotides matching TRBD1. The J segment lost 6 bases and the V segment lost 6 bases, leaving 0 bases of the junction unmatched. CDR3 size: 11 residues. CDR1 is MNHEY, CDR2 SVGAGI, per germline. The CDR3 nucleotides read TGTGCCAGCAGACAGGGGGATGGCTACACCTTC. Amino acids: CASRQGDGYTF.

V gene TRBV4-1 combines with J gene TRBJ2-7; D remains ambiguous. The CDR3 extends over 13 amino acids. The germline V gene has CDR1 MGHRA and CDR2 YSYEKL. V was shortened by 0 bases and J by 7 bases, with 10 bases between the two germline ends. CDR3 nucleotides: TGCGCCAGCAGCCAAGAGGTTGGTCGGGAGCAGTACGTC. Protein: CASSQEVGREQYV.

The chain is built from TRBV10-1 and TRBJ1-1; no firm D call. V lost 0 bases to trimming and J lost 7 bases, with 9 bases between them. The CDR3 has 13 amino acids. The V gene's germline CDR1 is WNHNN and CDR2 SYGVQD (reference sequence). CDR3 region: CASSESKGLEAFF. CDR3 DNA: TGCGCCAGCAGTGAGTCGAAAGGACTTGAAGCTTTCTTT.

The chain carries TRBV28 and TRBJ1-2, with a tentative D call TRBD1 (6 bases). CDR3 size: 14 residues. V gave up 3 bases and J gave up 8 bases, with 16 bases separating them. Germline V gene lookup returns CDR1 MDHEN and CDR2 SYDVKM. CDR3 residues: CASSLTGARGGYTF. CDR3 DNA: TGTGCCAGCAGTTTGACGGGGGCCCGAGGGGGCTACACCTTC.

The chain joins TRBV19 to TRBJ1-3, with TRBD1 identical over 9 bases. Germline assignment: CDR1 LNHDA and CDR2 SQIVND (reference sequence). V shed 4 bases and J 4 bases; nucleotides not matched to a gene: 5. CDR3 size: 15 residues. The CDR3 DNA is TGTGCCAGTAGTACTGATGACAGGGGGGGAAACACCATATATTTT. Its translation: CASSTDDRGGNTIYF. The variable domain in full, completed from reference TRBV19 and TRBJ1-3, reads DGGITQSPKYLFRKEGQNVTLSCEQNLNHDAMYWYRQDPGQGLRLIYYSQIVNDFQKGDIAEGYSVSREKKESFPLTVTSAQKNPTAFYLCASSTDDRGGNTIYFGEGSWLTVV.

The V call is TRBV5-6, the J call TRBJ1-6, with D hard to call. The germline CDR1 and CDR2 sequences are SGHDT and YYEEEE. With 0 bases removed from V and 2 bases from J, the gap between germline ends came to 0 bases. CDR3 length: 13 residues. CDR3 DNA: TGTGCCAGCAGCTTGGCCTATAATTCACCCCTCCACTTT. Its translation is CASSLAYNSPLHF.

The rearrangement joins TRBV29-1 to TRBJ2-6, with 12 nucleotides matching TRBD1. Trimming removed 4 bases from V and 1 base from J; junction bases left unmatched: 5. CDR3 length equals 17 residues. The V gene's germline CDR1 is SQVTM and CDR2 ANQGSEA. CDR3 sequence: CSVGGTGGASGANVLTF. CDR3 bases: TGCAGCGTTGGAGGGACAGGGGGCGCTTCTGGGGCCAACGTCCTGACTTTC.

The chain uses TRBV2 and TRBJ1-5; TRBD1 agrees at 9 bases. CDR3 length: 13 amino acids. CDR1 and CDR2 from the germline V gene are SNHLY and FYNNEI. V shed 7 bases, J shed 7 bases, and the junction held 5 bases outside the gene matches. CDR3 protein: CASKGQGAQPQHF. The CDR3, as DNA: TGTGCCAGCAAGGGACAGGGCGCCCAGCCCCAGCATTTT. The full variable domain, with the rest looked up from reference TRBV2 and TRBJ1-5, is EPEVTQTPSHQVTQMGQEVILRCVPISNHLYFYWYRQILGQKVEFLVSFYNNEISEKSEIFDDQFSVERPDGSNFTLKIRSTKLEDSAMYFCASKGQGAQPQHFGDGTRLSIL.

The chain links TRBV9 to TRBJ2-7; D uncertain. Germline loops: CDR1 SGDLS, CDR2 YYNGEE. The CDR3 has 11 residues. Deletions cut 2 bases from V and 2 bases from J, with 2 bases between. The CDR3 DNA sequence: TGTGCCAGCAGCGTTACCTACGAGCAGTACGTC. It yields the protein CASSVTYEQYV.

The V call is TRBV10-2, the J call TRBJ1-1, with TRBD1 as a possible D gene (5 bases). Trimming stripped 6 bases from V and 0 bases from J, with 8 bases between. Germline-derived CDR1 and CDR2 are WSHSY and SAAADI. This CDR3 region has 13 residues. As DNA, the CDR3 is TGCGCCAGCAGCAGGGACTTGAACACTGAAGCTTTCTTT. This codes for CASSRDLNTEAFF.